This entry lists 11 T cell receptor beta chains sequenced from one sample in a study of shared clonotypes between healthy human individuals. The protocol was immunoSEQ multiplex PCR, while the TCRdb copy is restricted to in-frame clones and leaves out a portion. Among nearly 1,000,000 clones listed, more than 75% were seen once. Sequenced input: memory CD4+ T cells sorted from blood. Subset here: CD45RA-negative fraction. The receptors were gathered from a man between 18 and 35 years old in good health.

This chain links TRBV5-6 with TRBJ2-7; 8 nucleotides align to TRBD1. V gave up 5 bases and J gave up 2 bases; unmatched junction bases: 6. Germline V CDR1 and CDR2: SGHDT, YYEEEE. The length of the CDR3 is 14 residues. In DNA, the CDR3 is TGTGCCAGCAGACACGGACAGGGCCCCTACGAGCAGTACTTC. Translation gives CASRHGQGPYEQYF.

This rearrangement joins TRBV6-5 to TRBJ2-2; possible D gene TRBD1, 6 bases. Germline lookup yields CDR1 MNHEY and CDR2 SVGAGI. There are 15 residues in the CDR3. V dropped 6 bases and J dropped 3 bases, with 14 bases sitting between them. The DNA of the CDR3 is TGTGCCAGCAGCCCTACGACAGGTTACACCGGGGAGCTGTTTTTT. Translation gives CASSPTTGYTGELFF.

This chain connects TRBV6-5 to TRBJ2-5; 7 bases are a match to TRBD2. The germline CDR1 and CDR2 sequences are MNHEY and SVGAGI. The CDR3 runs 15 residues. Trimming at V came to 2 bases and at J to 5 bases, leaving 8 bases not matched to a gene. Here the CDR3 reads CASSYGRGGSETQYF. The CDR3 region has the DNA TGTGCCAGCAGTTACGGGAGGGGAGGGTCGGAGACCCAGTACTTC.

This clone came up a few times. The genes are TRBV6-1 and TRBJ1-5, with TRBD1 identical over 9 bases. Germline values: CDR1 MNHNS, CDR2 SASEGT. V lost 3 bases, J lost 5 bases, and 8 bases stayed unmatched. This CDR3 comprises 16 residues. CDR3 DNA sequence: TGTGCCAGCAGTGACAGGGGACAGGGAAGTTATCAGCCCCAGCATTTT. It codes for CASSDRGQGSYQPQHF.

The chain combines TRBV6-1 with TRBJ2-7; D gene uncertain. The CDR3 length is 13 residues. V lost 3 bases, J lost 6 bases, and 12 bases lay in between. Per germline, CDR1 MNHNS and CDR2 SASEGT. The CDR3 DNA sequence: TGTGCCAGCAGTGACCACGATTTGGGCGAGCAGTACTTC. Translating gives CASSDHDLGEQYF.

The CDR3 DNA reads as TGTGCCTGGAGTGTAGGGCTAGTCCAAGAGACCCAGTACTTC. It is translated as CAWSVGLVQETQYF. V and J are TRBV30 and TRBJ2-5; no clear D. V dropped 0 bases and J dropped 1 base, with 9 bases sitting between them. There are 14 residues in the CDR3. Germline V gene lookup returns CDR1 GTSNPN and CDR2 SVGIG (reference sequence).

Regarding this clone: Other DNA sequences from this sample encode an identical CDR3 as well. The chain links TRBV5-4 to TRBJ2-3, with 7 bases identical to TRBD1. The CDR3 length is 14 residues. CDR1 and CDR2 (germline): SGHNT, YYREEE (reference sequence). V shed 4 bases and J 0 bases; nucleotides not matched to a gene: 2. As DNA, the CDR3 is TGTGCCAGCAGCCTGGGACAGAGCACAGATACGCAGTATTTT. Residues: CASSLGQSTDTQYF.

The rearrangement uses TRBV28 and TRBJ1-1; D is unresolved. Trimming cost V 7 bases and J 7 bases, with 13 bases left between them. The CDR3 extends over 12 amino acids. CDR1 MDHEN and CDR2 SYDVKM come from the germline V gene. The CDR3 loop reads CASTRRQLEAFF. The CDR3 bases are TGTGCCAGCACCCGGAGGCAGCTTGAAGCTTTCTTT.

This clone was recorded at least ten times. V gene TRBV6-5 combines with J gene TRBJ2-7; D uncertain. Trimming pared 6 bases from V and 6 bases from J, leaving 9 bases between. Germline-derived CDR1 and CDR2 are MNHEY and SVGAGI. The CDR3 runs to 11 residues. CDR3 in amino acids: CASRTPLEQYF. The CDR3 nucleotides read TGTGCCAGCAGAACCCCCCTCGAGCAGTACTTC.

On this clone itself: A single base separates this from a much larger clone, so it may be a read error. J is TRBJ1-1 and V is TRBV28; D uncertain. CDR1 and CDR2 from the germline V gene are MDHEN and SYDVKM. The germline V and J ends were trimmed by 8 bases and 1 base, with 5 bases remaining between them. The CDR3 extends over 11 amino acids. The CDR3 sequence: CASGPNTEAFF. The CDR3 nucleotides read TGTGCCAGCGGGCCGAACACTGAAGCTTTCTTT.

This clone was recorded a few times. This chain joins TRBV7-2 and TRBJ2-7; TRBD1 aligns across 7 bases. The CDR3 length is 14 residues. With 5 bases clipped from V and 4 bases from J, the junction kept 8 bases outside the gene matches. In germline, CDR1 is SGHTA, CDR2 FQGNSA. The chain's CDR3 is CASSRSDRAYEQYF. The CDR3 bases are TGTGCCAGCAGCCGCAGCGACAGGGCTTACGAGCAGTACTTC. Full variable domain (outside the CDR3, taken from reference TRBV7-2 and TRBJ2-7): GAGVSQSPSNKVTEKGKDVELRCDPISGHTALYWYRQSLGQGLEFLIYFQGNSAPDKSGLPSDRFSAERTGGSVSTLTIQRTQQEDSAVYLCASSRSDRAYEQYFGPGTRLTVT.